This paragraph reports one TCR beta chain. The data originate from a study of blood T cell repertoires in COVID-19. Trimming took 5 bases from V and 4 from J; bases not matched to a gene: 3. The germline V gene has CDR1 SNHLY and CDR2 FYNNEI. The CDR3 length is 13 residues. Profiled with immunoSEQ multiplex PCR; TCRdb holds only in-frame clones, not every one. The sample contains fewer than 250,000 clones, 90% to 95% of which appear only once. The chain has TRBV2 and TRBJ2-7, with 9 bases matching TRBD2. Specimen: peripheral blood. The sequence was collected from a man aged 55-75 years with COVID-19, enrolled during active disease. The CDR3: CASSLAGEYEQYF. As DNA, the CDR3 is TGTGCCAGCAGTTTAGCGGGGGAGTACGAGCAGTACTTC.